The 14 T cell receptor beta chains listed next were all sequenced from one sample in a study of early T cells in non-severe SARS-CoV-2 infection. MiXCR was run by TCRdb on the 5' RACE reads, yielding one entry per CDR3 protein. The table shows about 76,000 distinct CDR3 sequences, with roughly a sixth occurring only once. The sequenced material came from whole blood. The origin of the receptors is an adult who was a healthcare worker with PCR-confirmed SARS-CoV-2 infection or an uninfected control (not recorded which).

The chain uses TRBV20-1 and TRBJ2-7, with a weak D call TRBD2 (6 bases). In germline, CDR1 is DFQATT, CDR2 SNEGSKA (reference sequence). Between the trimmed V and J ends, which lost 6 bases and 3 bases, there was a span of 9 bases. The CDR3 sequence is 11 residues long. This CDR3 is CSARDFYEQYF. The CDR3 coding sequence is TGCAGTGCCCGGGACTTCTACGAGCAGTACTTC.

The chain carries TRBV6-2 or TRBV6-3 and TRBJ1-4, with D possibly matching TRBD1 (5 bases). The CDR3 consists of 14 residues. Germline CDR1 and CDR2: MNHEY and SVGEGT. V was shortened by 6 bases and J by 5 bases, with 13 bases between the two germline ends. The chain's CDR3 is CASSRGQRNEKLFF. The CDR3 DNA follows: TGTGCCAGCAGCCGGGGCCAACGAAATGAAAAACTGTTTTTT.

The rearrangement links TRBV6-5 to TRBJ2-3, with TRBD2 matching 15 bases. Looked up from germline, CDR1 is MNHEY and CDR2 is SVGAGI. V trimming: 6 bases; J trimming: 2 bases; junction bases outside the gene matches: 9. The CDR3 runs 18 residues. CDR3 bases: TGTGCCAGCAGCCGAGGACTAGCGGGGGGGCGGGTCACAGATACGCAGTATTTT. Translating gives CASSRGLAGGRVTDTQYF.

The V and J genes are TRBV6-1 and TRBJ2-1; 10 bases align to TRBD2. J was trimmed by 8 bases and V by 4 bases; bases with no gene match: 2. This CDR3 region has 13 residues. The V gene's germline CDR1 is MNHNS and CDR2 SASEGT. The CDR3 here is CASSAAGGDEQFF. The CDR3 DNA follows: TGTGCCAGCAGTGCAGCGGGAGGGGATGAGCAGTTCTTC.

This chain connects TRBV27 to TRBJ2-7, with unresolved D. Deletions cut 4 bases from V and 4 bases from J, with 8 bases between. From germline, CDR1 is MNHEY and CDR2 SMNVEV (reference sequence). The CDR3 is 12 residues long. The CDR3 region is CASSYPVYEQYF. In DNA, the CDR3 is TGTGCCAGCAGTTACCCGGTTTACGAGCAGTACTTC.

The chain couples TRBV5-4 to TRBJ1-1; 7 nucleotides match TRBD1. V shed 4 bases, J shed 0 bases, and the junction held 6 bases outside the gene matches. The germline CDR1 and CDR2 sequences are SGHNT and YYREEE (reference sequence). This CDR3 contains 15 residues. Written as DNA, the CDR3 is TGTGCCAGCAGCCCCCCAGGGGGGGTGAACACTGAAGCTTTCTTT. Its protein is CASSPPGGVNTEAFF.

This chain connects TRBV29-1 to TRBJ1-2, with a possible D match to TRBD1 (5 bases). V lost 4 bases, J lost 2 bases, and 5 bases lay in between. The CDR3 has 11 residues. Per the germline V gene, CDR1 is SQVTM and CDR2 is ANQGSEA. The CDR3 DNA follows: TGCAGCGTTGGACAGAACTATGGCTACACCTTC. This sequence encodes CSVGQNYGYTF.

The chain uses TRBV12-3 or TRBV12-4 and TRBJ2-2; D is uncertain. This CDR3 has 12 residues. Trimming took off 5 bases at V and 6 bases at J, with 7 bases between the two ends. The CDR3 DNA sequence: TGTGCCAGCAGTCCCTATTCCGGGGAGCTGTTTTTT. Encoded protein: CASSPYSGELFF.

J is TRBJ1-1 and V is TRBV11-1; 8 bases map to TRBD1. Germline V gene data show CDR1 as SGHAT and CDR2 as FQDESV (reference sequence). The CDR3 consists of 11 residues. J gave up 10 bases and V 4 bases, and 2 bases lay outside the gene matches. CDR3: CASSSTGGAFF. In DNA form, the CDR3 reads TGTGCCAGCAGCTCCACAGGGGGAGCTTTCTTT.

The chain joins TRBV9 to TRBJ1-1; no firm D call. The V end lost 1 base, the J end lost 5 bases, and 9 bases lay between the germline ends. Germline-derived CDR1 and CDR2 are SGDLS and YYNGEE. The CDR3 covers 13 residues. CDR3 in DNA: TGTGCCAGCAGCGTAAACCGAAGGACTGAAGCTTTCTTT. As protein: CASSVNRRTEAFF.

The chain combines TRBV29-1 with TRBJ1-2; D is ambiguous. Trimming cost V 0 bases and J 1 base, with 6 bases left between them. The CDR3 has 13 amino acids. Germline V gene lookup returns CDR1 SQVTM and CDR2 ANQGSEA. This CDR3 reads CSVEETGNYGYTF. In DNA form, the CDR3 reads TGCAGCGTTGAAGAGACCGGTAACTATGGCTACACCTTC.

This clonotype was observed many times. The chain is built from TRBV2 and TRBJ1-6, with a tentative D call TRBD1 (6 bases). The CDR3 sequence is 13 residues long. Germline V gene lookup returns CDR1 SNHLY and CDR2 FYNNEI. The V end lost 6 bases, the J end lost 7 bases, and 10 bases lay between the germline ends. The CDR3 region is CASSAGQNSPLHF. The CDR3 nucleotides are TGTGCCAGCAGCGCCGGACAGAATTCACCCCTCCACTTT. Looking up the rest from reference TRBV2 and TRBJ1-6 gives the full variable domain: EPEVTQTPSHQVTQMGQEVILRCVPISNHLYFYWYRQILGQKVEFLVSFYNNEISEKSEIFDDQFSVERPDGSNFTLKIRSTKLEDSAMYFCASSAGQNSPLHFGNGTRLTVT.

The chain joins TRBV28 to TRBJ2-2; 9 positions match TRBD1. V dropped 5 bases and J dropped 4; count of bases not matched to a gene: 5. This CDR3 has 15 amino acids. The germline CDR1 and CDR2 sequences are MDHEN and SYDVKM. CDR3 in amino acids: CASSGRDRVTGELFF. The CDR3 nucleotides are TGTGCCAGCAGTGGCCGGGACAGGGTCACCGGGGAGCTGTTTTTT. Combining the CDR3 with reference TRBV28 and TRBJ2-2 gives the whole variable domain DVKVTQSSRYLVKRTGEKVFLECVQDMDHENMFWYRQDPGLGLRLIYFSYDVKMKEKGDIPEGYSVSREKKERFSLILESASTNQTSMYLCASSGRDRVTGELFFGEGSRLTVL.

This clonotype was seen only a few times. The rearrangement links TRBV15 to TRBJ2-5; 10 bases fit TRBD2. The junction had 9 bases not matched to a gene; V was cut back by 4 bases and J by 1 base. The CDR3 sequence is 17 residues long. Germline V CDR1 and CDR2: LNHNV, YYDKDF (reference sequence). CDR3 DNA: TGTGCCACCAGCAAAGGTGTGACTAGCGGGCTCCAAGAGACCCAGTACTTC. It yields the protein CATSKGVTSGLQETQYF.